This TCR beta chain came from a study of blood T cell repertoires in COVID-19. Study overall: Samples came from the United States, Italy and Spain, spanning acute and convalescent COVID-19. T cells, B-cell-depleted T cells, or PBMCs provided the cDNA or gDNA that served as material.

Original methodology: Reference gene primers were amplified, and this amplification served to estimate nucleated cell counts. The method was immunoSEQ multiplex PCR; TCRdb's version includes in-frame clones alone and lacks a portion of them. The V and J calls and the clone size are those of that table, but D and trimming were determined from the DNA. This sample has roughly 120,000 clones, with around 80% found just once. This clone has only a few counts. Germline loops: CDR1 WSHSY, CDR2 SAAADI. The junction had 5 bases not matched to a gene; V was cut back by 0 bases and J by 0 bases. The length of the CDR3 is 17 residues.

The source is a man between 65 and 85 years old with acute or convalescent COVID-19. Sequenced material: peripheral blood. This chain connects TRBV10-2 to TRBJ1-3, with 7 positions matching TRBD1. The CDR3 reads CASSESYRGYSGNTIYF. CDR3 nucleotide sequence: TGCGCCAGCAGTGAGTCTTACAGGGGCTACTCTGGAAACACCATATATTTT.